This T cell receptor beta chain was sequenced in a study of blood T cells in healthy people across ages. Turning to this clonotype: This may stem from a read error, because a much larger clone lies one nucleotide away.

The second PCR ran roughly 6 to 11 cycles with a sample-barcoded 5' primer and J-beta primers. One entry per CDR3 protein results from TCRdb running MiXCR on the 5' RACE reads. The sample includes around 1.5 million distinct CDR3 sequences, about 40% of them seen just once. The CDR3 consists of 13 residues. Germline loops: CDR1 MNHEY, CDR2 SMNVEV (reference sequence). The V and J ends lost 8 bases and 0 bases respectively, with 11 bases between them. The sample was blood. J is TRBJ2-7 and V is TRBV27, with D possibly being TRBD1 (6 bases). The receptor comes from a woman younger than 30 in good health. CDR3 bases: TGTGCCAGCGGTCGACAGGACTCCTACGAGCAGTACTTC. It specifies CASGRQDSYEQYF.